This TCR beta chain comes out of a study of blood T cell repertoires in COVID-19. CDR1 is SGHDN and CDR2 is FVKESK in the germline V gene. There are 15 residues in the CDR3. Unmatched junction bases numbered 5, after V lost 3 bases and J lost 2 bases. Some clones are missing from TCRdb's copy, which holds only in-frame ones; the method was immunoSEQ multiplex PCR. The table includes about 260,000 clones, 88% detected once. The source is a man in his sixties who had recovered from COVID-19. V and J are TRBV14 and TRBJ1-1; 8 bases are shared with TRBD1. The material sequenced was peripheral blood. The CDR3 loop is CASSQATGGNTEAFF. In DNA, the CDR3 is TGTGCCAGCAGCCAGGCCACAGGGGGTAACACTGAAGCTTTCTTT.